The rows below give T cell receptor beta chains drawn from one sample of a study of a mutant IDH1 vaccine in newly diagnosed glioma. The assay was immunoSEQ multiplex PCR, and TCRdb's table has in-frame clones only and misses some. The sample lists some 23,000 clones, 93% seen once, with about 1.2% in the top ten. The sample in question was PBMCs, obtained from a glioma patient treated with radiotherapy, temozolomide or both. The receptors shown here come from a man in his forties with glioma. Both conserved end residues are part of each CDR3. The D gene is left open where the match is weak. Where a row states a size, it is once, few, many or the class of an expanded clone; other rows omit it.

>-|TRBJ2-2|-|TRBV7-3
CASSRVAGELFF
TGTGCCAGCAGCAGGGTGGCCGGGGAGCTGTTTTTT
>TRBD1|TRBJ1-1|-|TRBV6-6
CASSAGTGVTEAFF
TGTGCCAGCAGTGCCGGGACAGGGGTGACTGAAGCTTTCTTT
>TRBD2|TRBJ2-4|-|TRBV5-1
CASSQYGGGAGDIQYF
TGCGCCAGCTCGCAATACGGGGGGGGAGCCGGGGACATTCAGTACTTC
>TRBD1|TRBJ2-1|-|TRBV10-3
CAISEGGTGREQFF
TGTGCCATCAGTGAAGGAGGGACAGGGCGGGAGCAGTTCTTC
>TRBD2|TRBJ2-3|-|TRBV19
CASSGASGHLTDTQYF
TGTGCCAGTAGCGGGGCTAGCGGGCATCTCACAGATACGCAGTATTTT
>TRBD1|TRBJ1-2|-|TRBV25-1
CASSPRPGQDVPLLGYTF
TGTGCCAGCAGCCCCCGCCCAGGACAGGATGTTCCACTCCTGGGCTACACCTTC
>-|TRBJ2-1|-|TRBV5-1
CASSKYNEQFF
TGCGCCAGCAGCAAATACAATGAGCAGTTCTTC
>-|TRBJ2-3|-|TRBV11-3
CASSPRGGASTDTQYF
TGTGCCAGCAGCCCAAGAGGGGGGGCGAGCACAGATACGCAGTATTTT
>-|TRBJ1-4|-|TRBV11-3
CASSLDAGNEKLFF
TGTGCCAGCAGCTTAGATGCCGGGAATGAAAAACTGTTTTTT
>-|TRBJ2-2|-|TRBV5-1
CASRTDRPGELFF
TGCGCCAGCAGGACAGACCGACCCGGGGAGCTGTTTTTT
>-|TRBJ2-3|-|TRBV28
CASSGGTGVSDTQYF
TGTGCCAGCAGTGGGGGTACGGGGGTATCAGATACGCAGTATTTT
>-|TRBJ2-3|-|TRBV7-9
CARYRGGANAQYF
TGTGCCCGCTACCGGGGCGGGGCAAATGCGCAGTATTTT
>-|TRBJ2-7|-|TRBV18
CASSPDFYEQYF
TGTGCCAGCTCACCGGACTTCTACGAGCAGTACTTC
>-|TRBJ2-4|-|TRBV27
CASTSGGDIQYF
TGTGCCAGCACTTCAGGGGGGGACATTCAGTACTTC
>-|TRBJ1-4|-|TRBV12-5
CASGLEGAREKLFF
TGTGCTAGTGGTTTGGAAGGGGCGCGTGAAAAACTGTTTTTT
>-|TRBJ1-5|-|TRBV6-6
CASSRAGSNQPQHF
TGTGCCAGCAGTAGGGCAGGTAGCAATCAGCCCCAGCATTTT
>TRBD2|TRBJ2-5|-|TRBV5-4
CASSLLAGVETQYF
TGTGCCAGCAGCTTGTTAGCGGGGGTAGAGACCCAGTACTTC
>-|TRBJ1-4|once|TRBV28
CASSQQGLNEKLFF
TGTGCCAGCAGCCAACAGGGACTTAATGAAAAACTGTTTTTT
>TRBD1|TRBJ1-2|-|TRBV27
CASKRQGPQGSRGYTF
TGTGCCAGCAAAAGACAGGGGCCTCAAGGGTCCCGGGGCTACACCTTC
>TRBD1|TRBJ1-1|-|TRBV28
CASGGQGAAEAFF
TGTGCCAGCGGGGGACAGGGGGCAGCTGAAGCTTTCTTT
>-|TRBJ2-7|-|TRBV29-1
CSVVSVFYEQYF
TGCAGCGTTGTGTCAGTCTTCTACGAGCAGTACTTC
>-|TRBJ1-3|-|TRBV5-1
CASSPTGGGNTIYF
TGCGCCAGCAGCCCGACAGGAGGTGGAAACACCATATATTTT
>-|TRBJ2-4|-|TRBV19
CASSKGLFLAKNIQYF
TGTGCCAGTAGTAAAGGTTTGTTTTTAGCCAAAAACATTCAGTACTTC
>-|TRBJ2-1|-|TRBV29-1
CSVERVAELNEQFF
TGCAGCGTTGAACGGGTAGCGGAACTTAATGAGCAGTTCTTC
>-|TRBJ1-3|-|TRBV6-5
CASSYGGSGNTIYF
TGTGCCAGCAGTTACGGGGGCTCTGGAAACACCATATATTTT
>TRBD2|TRBJ2-1|-|TRBV7-2
CASSSRLALEQFF
TGTGCCAGCAGCTCCCGACTAGCGCTTGAGCAGTTCTTC
>-|TRBJ2-3|once|TRBV27
CASSLSNRVKYGTDTQYF
TGTGCCAGCAGTTTATCGAACAGGGTGAAGTATGGCACAGATACGCAGTATTTT
>-|TRBJ1-1|-|TRBV30
CACNLAGTEAFF
TGTGCCTGTAATTTAGCGGGGACTGAAGCTTTCTTT
>-|TRBJ1-3|-|TRBV21-1
CASKRGGRLTGNTIYF
TGTGCCAGCAAAAGGGGGGGGCGCCTAACTGGAAACACCATATATTTT
>TRBD2|TRBJ2-3|few|TRBV7-3
CASSLGAGGGSDTQYF
TGTGCCAGCAGCTTGGGAGCGGGAGGTGGGTCAGATACGCAGTATTTT
>-|TRBJ2-7|-|TRBV6-5
CASSSTGTFDEQYF
TGTGCCAGCAGTTCAACAGGGACCTTTGACGAGCAGTACTTC
>TRBD2|TRBJ2-7|-|TRBV27
CASSQLAGTGEQYF
TGTGCCAGCAGTCAACTAGCGGGAACGGGTGAGCAGTACTTC